Sequencing of this T cell receptor (beta chain) was carried out in a study of blood T cells in healthy people across ages (dated by TCRdb to the mid-2010s). Background for the entire study: In model experiments, roughly one uniquely barcoded TCR beta cDNA molecule per two T cells was captured by template switching. Age-related changes in TCR beta repertoire diversity were measured in the study by deep sequencing normalized with unique cDNA molecular identifiers. For two donors (one aged 18 to 30 and one aged 80 or older), the study analyzed two additional independent replicas of 1 million unique cDNA reads from the same blood draw. To avoid experimental bias, donors of different ages were distributed randomly across sequencing lanes. Donors were grouped into four age groups: young (average approximately 15 years), middle-aged (around 39), aged (around 62) and long-lived (roughly 80).

The library came from 5' RACE. The reads were generated on an Illumina HiSeq 2500. A second about 7 to 11 cycle PCR used a sample-barcoded 5' primer and a J-beta primer mix. Each TCR beta cDNA molecule received a unique molecular identifier from a template-switch 5' adaptor carrying 12 random nucleotides. Each sample yielded at least 2.5 million CDR3-containing paired-end reads. All of the RNA was converted into first-strand cDNA using the Mint cDNA synthesis kit, with a TRBC-specific oligonucleotide serving as the primer. After uracil-DNA glycosylase treatment, a first 18-cycle PCR used universal primers M1SS and BC2_uni_R on all cDNA. The paper's data handling went like this. Each sample was normalized by randomly selecting 1 million high-quality reads, each carrying a distinct molecular identifier. Instead of being binned into consensus sequences, reads with shared molecular identifiers were discarded. MiTCR, run with a Q25 quality threshold and the strictest error-elimination algorithm, handled CDR3 identification, clonotype clustering and error correction. A nonparametric unseen species model using Euler transformation provided a lower-bound estimate of total TCR beta diversity. TCRdb passed the public sequencing reads through fastp at Q25 and MiXCR, retaining productive beta sequences. Identical CDR3 proteins give one entry, which carries the most common genes and DNA. What appears here as the V and J calls and clone size reflects TCRdb's work, not the paper's. The sample table contains about 970,000 distinct CDR3 sequences; only one count was recorded for just over 50% of them. Clones ranked in the top ten supply about a fifth of the sample.

Looking up the germline V gene yields CDR1 SGHRS and CDR2 YFSETQ. V loses 7 bases at its end and J loses 6 bases; junction bases beyond the gene matches: 9. From cysteine to phenylalanine, the CDR3 is 13 amino acids long. Just CDR3 DNA is preserved here, 39 bases in frame from base 1. In the case of this clonotype: Its specific antigen is unknown. There are no base qualities to consult, and no much larger clone falls within one base.

Overall study outcomes, separate from this receptor: Estimates of total diversity based on one million sequenced T cells were regarded as lower bounds and as underestimates. The CMV infection status of donors was not known, potentially confounding age-related changes in expanded clonotypes. Compared with the aged group, the long-lived group had more naive CD4+ T cells, fewer expanded clones and increased TCR diversity, suggesting age selection. Bulk unsorted PBMC profiling prevented conclusive comparison of naive and antigen-experienced compartments. Observed TCR beta diversity per million T cells fell roughly linearly with age, and a significant reduction was already apparent by age around 39. A strong correlation was found between observed TCR beta diversity and the percentage of naive T cells measured by flow cytometry.

The donors were some 39 Caucasian individuals from Russia, aged roughly 6 to 90 years, who were systemically healthy. Approximately 11 milliliters of peripheral blood were drawn from each donor into EDTA-treated Vacutainer tubes. Ficoll-Paque density-gradient centrifugation was used to isolate PBMCs, with at least 7 million per sample. Trizol reagent was used to extract total RNA from PBMCs, with at least 5.5 micrograms per sample. For every donor, flow cytometry on a PBMC aliquot measured the percentage of naive CD45RAhigh/CD27high T cells. Sample: blood. This receptor chain uses TRBV5-1 and TRBJ2-7; the junction holds 8 bases that match TRBD1. The TCR sequence derives from a woman aged 55-70 years in good health. The CDR3 amino acid sequence is: CASDRNQGAEQYF. The nucleotide sequence reads as follows: TGCGCCAGCGACCGAAACCAGGGGGCCGAGCAGTACTTC.